These 10 T cell receptor beta chains share one sample of origin, sequenced in a study of T cell clonality in common variable immunodeficiency. Generated by immunoSEQ multiplex PCR, the TCRdb table keeps only in-frame clones and is missing some. The sample is made up of 45,000 to 60,000 clones, none counted only once. The sequencing sample was made of peripheral blood mononuclear cells. These receptors all stem from a person aged 18-70 years in good health.

This clone was observed a handful of times. The observed sequence ends 3 residues before the CDR3 terminus, with the missing tail filled in from the germline J gene. V and J are TRBV5-1 and TRBJ2-5; 11 bases line up with TRBD1. This CDR3 is 14 amino acids long. The trim removed 7 bases at V and 4 bases at J, leaving 6 bases unmatched. Germline V gene lookup returns CDR1 SGHRS and CDR2 YFSETQ. CDR3 sequence: CASHPGQGGETQYF. The sequenced part of the CDR3 DNA is TGCGCCAGCCATCCGGGACAGGGGGGAGAGACC.

In its sample, this clone was seen a few times. Just one base apart from a much larger clone, this may be a read error. The read finishes 3 residues shy of the CDR3 end, and the germline J gene is used to complete it. The chain joins TRBV19 to TRBJ1-4; D is perhaps TRBD1 (5 bases). The V gene's germline CDR1 is LNHDA and CDR2 SQIVND (reference sequence). The CDR3 spans 14 residues. CDR3 sequence: CASTRGQGSAPLFF. The DNA read from the CDR3 is TGTGCCAGTACCCGAGGGCAGGGATCGGCACCA.

At least ten counts were recorded for this clone. The read comes to an end 3 residues before the CDR3 does, leaving the germline J gene to fill in the end. The gene calls are TRBV19 and TRBJ2-7; TRBD1 matches at 12 bases. The CDR3 extends over 14 amino acids. The junction had 3 bases not matched to a gene; V was cut back by 5 bases and J by 4 bases. CDR1 LNHDA and CDR2 SQIVND come from the germline V gene (reference sequence). CDR3 loop: CASSPGQGAYEQYF. The sequenced part of the CDR3 DNA is TGTGCCAGTAGTCCGGGACAGGGGGCGTACGAG.

Concerning this clone: Read coverage stops 3 residues before the CDR3 terminus; the germline J gene supplies the remainder. The V call is TRBV7-2, the J call TRBJ1-2; 7 bases match TRBD1. The V gene's germline CDR1 is SGHTA and CDR2 FQGNSA. V was pared by 3 bases and J by 2 bases, with 3 bases of the junction left unmatched. The CDR3 is 14 amino acids. The sequenced CDR3 bases are TGTGCCAGCAGCTTCGGCAGGGGGAACTATGGC. This translates into CASSFGRGNYG. The entire CDR3 reads CASSFGRGNYGYTF.

Concerning this clone: The CDR3 extends 3 residues past the end of the read, so its final part is completed from the germline J gene. The chain links TRBV7-6 to TRBJ1-2; D call uncertain. The V gene's germline CDR1 is SGHVS and CDR2 FNYEAQ. The CDR3 sequence is 15 residues long. The part of the CDR3 DNA that was read is TGTGCCAGCAGACCCTTCTCAGGCTCACAAGAGACC. Translating it yields CASRPFSGSQET. The complete CDR3 sequence is CASRPFSGSQETYTF.

Comments on this clone: The sequence runs out 3 residues before the end of the CDR3; the remainder is reconstructed from the germline J gene. The chain couples TRBV19 to TRBJ1-1; D unclear. CDR3 length: 13 amino acids. Trimming pared 5 bases from V and 4 bases from J, leaving 11 bases between. Germline CDR1 LNHDA, CDR2 SQIVND (reference sequence). The CDR3 sequence: CASSSGLGTEAFF. Incomplete CDR3 DNA: TGTGCCAGTAGTTCCGGGTTGGGCACTGAA.

This clone was detected many times. The sequenced fragment ends 3 residues before the CDR3 boundary, so the rest is inferred from the germline J gene. This sequence joins TRBV6-2 or TRBV6-3 and TRBJ2-4, with TRBD1 matching 8 bases. CDR1 is MNHEY and CDR2 is SVGEGT in the germline V gene. The trim removed 6 bases at V and 6 bases at J, leaving 4 bases unmatched. The CDR3 consists of 13 residues. The DNA read from the CDR3 is TGTGCCAGCAGGCAGGGGGCGGGAAACATT. This codes for CASRQGAGNI. The full CDR3 sequence reads CASRQGAGNIQYF.

The sample holds many counts of this clone. The read terminates 3 residues ahead of where the CDR3 ends, so the germline J gene completes it. This sequence joins TRBV18 and TRBJ2-3; no firm D call. The germline V and J ends were trimmed by 1 base and 4 bases, with 9 bases remaining between them. CDR3 size: 14 residues. The V gene's germline CDR1 is KGHSH and CDR2 LQKENI. The CDR3 region is CASSPRTAADTQYF. The DNA read from the CDR3 is TGTGCCAGCTCACCACGCACTGCGGCAGATACG.

This clone was observed many times. The CDR3 here is CSASGQGNQPQYF. The covered CDR3 bases are TGCAGTGCTAGCGGTCAGGGCAATCAGCCG. V and J are TRBV20-1 and TRBJ2-3, with TRBD1 as a possible D gene (5 bases). The read stops 3 residues short of the end of the CDR3; the missing end is completed from the germline J gene. CDR1 and CDR2 (germline): DFQATT, SNEGSKA (reference sequence). This CDR3 comprises 13 residues.

In its sample, this clone was seen many times. The read comes to an end 3 residues before the CDR3 does, leaving the germline J gene to fill in the end. The genes are TRBV19 and TRBJ2-3, with D maybe TRBD1 (5 bases). Germline values: CDR1 LNHDA, CDR2 SQIVND (reference sequence). The CDR3 runs to 14 residues. The V and J ends lost 6 bases and 4 bases respectively, with 14 bases between them. The CDR3 reads CASRETLTADTQYF. The part of the CDR3 DNA that was read is TGTGCCAGTAGAGAAACCCTGACAGCAGATACG.